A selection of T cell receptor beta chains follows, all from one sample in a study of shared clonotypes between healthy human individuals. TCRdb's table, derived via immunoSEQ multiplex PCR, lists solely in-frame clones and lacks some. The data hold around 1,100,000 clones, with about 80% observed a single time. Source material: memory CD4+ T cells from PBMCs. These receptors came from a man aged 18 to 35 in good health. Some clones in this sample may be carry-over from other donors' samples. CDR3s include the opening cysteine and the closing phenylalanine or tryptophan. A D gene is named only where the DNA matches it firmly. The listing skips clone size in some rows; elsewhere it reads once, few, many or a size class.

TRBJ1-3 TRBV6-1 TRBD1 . TGTGCCAGCAGTGGGTCGGGACAGGGGAACACCATATATTTT CASSGSGQGNTIYF
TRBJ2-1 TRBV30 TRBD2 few TGTGCCTGGAGTGTAGTGGCTAGCGGGAGAGGATGGCAGTTCTTC CAWSVVASGRGWQFF
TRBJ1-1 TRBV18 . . TGTGCCAGCTCATCGAGGCAAAATAATTGGATCGCTGAAGCTTTCTTT CASSSRQNNWIAEAFF
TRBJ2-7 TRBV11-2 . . TGTGCCAGCAGCTTAGATCGACCCTACGAGCAGTACTTC CASSLDRPYEQYF
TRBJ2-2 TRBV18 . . TGTGCCAGCTCACCACAAGCAGGGCGAGGCACCGGGGAGCTGTTTTTT CASSPQAGRGTGELFF
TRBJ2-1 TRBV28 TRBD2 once TGTGCCAGCAGACCCCAGCGGGAGGGCCGGGATGAGCAGTTCTTC CASRPQREGRDEQFF
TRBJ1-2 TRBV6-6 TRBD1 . TGTGCCAGCACCCGCGTCAGGGGGGATGGCTACACCTTC CASTRVRGDGYTF
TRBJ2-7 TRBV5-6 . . TGTGCCAGCAGCCCGACCCCCTCCTACGAGCAGTACTTC CASSPTPSYEQYF
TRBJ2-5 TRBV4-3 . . TGCGCCAGCAGCCAAGATGTCAGGACAACCCAAGAGACCCAGTACTTC CASSQDVRTTQETQYF
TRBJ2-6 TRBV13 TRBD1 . TGTGCCAGCAGCATCCGACAGGGAAAATCTGGGGCCAACGTCCTGACTTTC CASSIRQGKSGANVLTF
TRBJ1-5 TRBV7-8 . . TGTGCCAGCAGCTTAGGACGGTGGGGTAGTCAGCCCCAGCATTTT CASSLGRWGSQPQHF
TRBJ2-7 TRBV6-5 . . TGTGCCAGCAGGGTAAGGTTCGAGTACGAGCAGTACTTC CASRVRFEYEQYF
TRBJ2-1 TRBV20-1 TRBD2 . TGCAGTGCTACAAGCGGGACGCCGTTCTTC CSATSGTPFF
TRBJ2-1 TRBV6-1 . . TGTGCCAGCAGCCTCCAGGTTAGCTCCTACAATGAGCAGTTCTTC CASSLQVSSYNEQFF
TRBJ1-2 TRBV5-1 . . TGCGCCAGCAGCTTGGAACAGGGTGGAGGCTATGGCTACACCTTC CASSLEQGGGYGYTF